What follows are 15 T cell receptor beta chains derived from one specimen sequenced in a study of shared clonotypes between healthy human individuals. Profiling relied on immunoSEQ multiplex PCR, and the TCRdb table lists in-frame clones only, not all of them. Among about 1 million clones, about 76% were seen once, and the ten largest hold about 1.5%. The sample taken for sequencing was memory CD4+ T cells sorted from blood. Noted subset: CD45RA-negative fraction. The receptor set was obtained from a man between 18 and 35 years old in good health.

The chain combines TRBV10-1 with TRBJ2-2; D possibly uses TRBD1 or TRBD2 (6 bases each). This CDR3 is built from 13 residues. CDR1 and CDR2 from the germline V gene are WNHNN and SYGVQD (reference sequence). V lost 5 bases and J 7 bases, leaving 11 bases between the germline ends. The CDR3 sequence: CASSRGRDGELFF. Written as DNA, the CDR3 is TGCGCCAGCAGTCGGGGGCGGGACGGGGAGCTGTTTTTT.

The gene calls are TRBV6-6 and TRBJ1-2, with D tentatively TRBD1 (5 bases). Germline assignment: CDR1 MNHNY and CDR2 SVGAGI (reference sequence). The CDR3 is made up of 14 amino acids. Trimming removed 2 bases at V and 6 bases at J, with 13 bases between. Here the CDR3 DNA reads TGTGCCAGCAGTTACAGCGACAGAGAGAATGGCTACACCTTC. This codes for CASSYSDRENGYTF.

The CDR3 protein is CASSLESGTPYEQYF. The CDR3 DNA sequence: TGTGCCAGCAGCTTAGAGTCTGGGACTCCATACGAGCAGTACTTC. The chain uses TRBV11-2 and TRBJ2-7, with D maybe TRBD2 (6 bases). Trimming took off 0 bases at V and 4 bases at J, with 13 bases between the two ends. CDR1 and CDR2 from the germline V gene are SGHAT and FQNNGV. This CDR3 is built from 15 residues.

In its sample, this clone was seen a few times. The V and J genes are TRBV11-3 and TRBJ2-7, with 8 bases that match TRBD1. CDR1 and CDR2 from the germline V gene are SGHNT and YENEEA. The CDR3 loop spans 15 amino acids. V lost 0 bases to trimming and J lost 2 bases; unmatched junction nucleotides: 3. Written as DNA, the CDR3 is TGTGCCAGCAGCTTAGACGGGACAGGAGCCTACGAGCAGTACTTC. Translation gives CASSLDGTGAYEQYF.

The V gene is TRBV25-1, the J gene TRBJ1-2; D might be TRBD1 (5 bases). V was cut by 7 bases and J by 8 bases, with 26 bases left in between. The CDR3 extends over 16 amino acids. CDR1 is MGHDK, CDR2 SYGVNS, per germline. The DNA for the CDR3 is TGTGCCAGCACCGCCTCATCCTCTAGGGGCGGTGAAGGCTACACCTTC. This sequence encodes CASTASSSRGGEGYTF.

This chain links TRBV29-1 with TRBJ1-5, with TRBD1 as a possible D gene (6 bases). This CDR3 is built from 14 residues. With 4 bases removed from V and 7 bases from J, the gap between germline ends came to 17 bases. Germline loops: CDR1 SQVTM, CDR2 ANQGSEA. For the CDR3, the DNA is TGCAGCGTTGTGGAGGGGGGCGGACGCCAGCCCCAGCATTTT. This sequence encodes CSVVEGGGRQPQHF.

The rearrangement joins TRBV6-5 to TRBJ2-7, with D perhaps TRBD1 (6 bases). The germline V gene has CDR1 MNHEY and CDR2 SVGAGI. The CDR3 covers 11 residues. Trimming cost V 3 bases and J 12 bases, with 12 bases left between them. CDR3 protein: CASSYRGIAYF. The CDR3 DNA sequence: TGTGCCAGCAGTTATAGGGGGATCGCGTACTTC.

The chain recombines TRBV6-6 with TRBJ1-1; D ambiguous. The ends were cut back, 5 bases at V and 2 bases at J, with 12 bases in the middle. The CDR3 covers 14 residues. The germline gives CDR1 MNHNY, CDR2 SVGAGI (reference sequence). The CDR3 coding sequence is TGTGCCAGCAGTCCGATCTCGAGCAACACTGAAGCTTTCTTT. This encodes CASSPISSNTEAFF.

The J gene is TRBJ2-7, the V gene TRBV9, with 8 bases matching TRBD2. The germline gives CDR1 SGDLS, CDR2 YYNGEE. The CDR3 has 16 amino acids. Trimming cost V 4 bases and J 6 bases; bases outside gene matches: 15. The CDR3 DNA reads as TGTGCCAGCAGCATAACTAGCGGCCCAGTGGGTAGCGAGCAGTACTTC. This encodes CASSITSGPVGSEQYF.

This clone was seen repeatedly, ten times or more. This chain links TRBV10-3 with TRBJ1-5, with TRBD1 as a possible D gene (5 bases). The length of the CDR3 is 13 residues. V lost 4 bases and J lost 5, with 9 bases in between. Germline lookup yields CDR1 ENHRY and CDR2 SYGVKD. The chain's CDR3 is CAISGGEDQPQHF. The CDR3 nucleotides are TGTGCCATCAGTGGGGGCGAAGATCAGCCCCAGCATTTT.

The genes are TRBV5-4 and TRBJ2-1; the match to TRBD2 covers 10 bases. The CDR3 extends over 15 amino acids. Germline CDR1 is SGHNT and CDR2 is YYREEE (reference sequence). The V gene end was trimmed by 1 base and the J gene end by 4 bases; junction bases not matched to a gene: 2. The CDR3 DNA reads TGTGCCAGCAGCTTGAGCGGGGGGGGATACAATGAGCAGTTCTTC. It translates to CASSLSGGGYNEQFF.

V is TRBV30 and J is TRBJ1-3, with a possible D match to TRBD1 (6 bases). CDR3 length equals 15 residues. V was trimmed by 2 bases and J by 0 bases, leaving 11 bases between them. CDR1 is GTSNPN and CDR2 is SVGIG in the germline V gene (reference sequence). CDR3 coding DNA: TGTGCCTGGAGTAGGGACACCGGCTCTGGAAACACCATATATTTT. It is translated as CAWSRDTGSGNTIYF.

This clone was seen many times. The chain employs TRBV6-1 and TRBJ1-1; D is possibly TRBD1 (5 bases). V was cut by 2 bases and J by 3 bases, with 10 bases left in between. There are 14 residues in the CDR3. CDR1 MNHNS and CDR2 SASEGT come from the germline V gene. CDR3 loop: CASSEQGSYTEAFF. Written as DNA, the CDR3 is TGTGCCAGCAGTGAACAGGGTTCCTACACTGAAGCTTTCTTT.

This rearrangement joins TRBV2 to TRBJ1-1, with D possibly TRBD1 on 5 matching bases. The V gene's germline CDR1 is SNHLY and CDR2 FYNNEI. Trimming pared 8 bases from V and 5 bases from J, leaving 12 bases between. The length of the CDR3 is 12 residues. CDR3 DNA: TGTGCCAGCCGTGGGGGGGGGACTGAAGCTTTCTTT. Translation: CASRGGGTEAFF. Variable domain in full (rest from reference TRBV2 and TRBJ1-1): EPEVTQTPSHQVTQMGQEVILRCVPISNHLYFYWYRQILGQKVEFLVSFYNNEISEKSEIFDDQFSVERPDGSNFTLKIRSTKLEDSAMYFCASRGGGTEAFFGQGTRLTVV.

Comments on this clone: Within the sample, other DNA sequences also encode this same CDR3. This chain uses TRBV7-9 with TRBJ1-6; D is ambiguous. Trimming cost V 5 bases and J 7 bases, with 6 bases left between them. From germline, CDR1 is SEHNR and CDR2 FQNEAQ (reference sequence). CDR3 length equals 12 residues. CDR3 in DNA: TGTGCCAGCAGCCCTAACAATTCACCCCTCCACTTT. It encodes CASSPNNSPLHF.